This T cell receptor beta chain was sequenced for a study of blood T cell repertoires in COVID-19. This clone was picked up one time. V shed 8 bases and J shed 4 bases, with 17 bases lying between them. Germline CDR1 SNHLY, CDR2 FYNNEI. There are 14 residues in the CDR3. Assay used: immunoSEQ multiplex PCR; TCRdb lists only in-frame clones, some missing. Altogether over 200,000 clones are present, 70% to 85% being singletons, with the ten largest covering about 7.8%. The clonotype comes from a woman of 80 years or more with COVID-19, enrolled during active disease. The rearrangement links TRBV2 to TRBJ1-2; D gene ambiguous. Sequencing input: peripheral blood. The CDR3 DNA reads TGTGCCAGCTTAAGCGGAAGAGCTGGCTATGGCTACACCTTC. Protein sequence: CASLSGRAGYGYTF.